This T cell receptor (beta chain) originates from a study of blood T cell repertoires in COVID-19. The CDR3 sequence is 14 residues long. In germline, CDR1 is ENHRY, CDR2 SYGVKD. The V and J ends lost 8 bases and 7 bases, in that order; junction bases with no gene match: 7. This clone was counted between two and nine times. TCRdb's table, derived via immunoSEQ multiplex PCR, lists solely in-frame clones and lacks some. The data show 70,000 to 75,000 clones, about nine tenths seen once. The chain combines TRBV10-3 with TRBJ1-6, with 8 bases fitting TRBD1. This TCR derives from a human donor in a cohort sampled during active COVID-19. Material for sequencing was peripheral blood. This CDR3 is CAIQGAQANSPLHF. Written as DNA, the CDR3 is TGTGCCATCCAGGGGGCGCAAGCAAATTCACCCCTCCACTTT.